Described below is a single T cell receptor beta chain sequence and its context. The target antigen is unknown. The data are from a study of post-analysis software for immune sequencing data. V lost 0 bases and J 10 bases, leaving 14 bases between the germline ends. CDR1 is SGHRS, CDR2 YFSETQ, per germline. This CDR3 region has 15 residues. The study, taken as a whole, reports: Controls showed lower frequencies than patients for a handful of TRBV segments, and TRBV5-6, TRBV5-1 and TRBV20-1 were among these.

Presence of unique molecular identifiers characterized the TCR beta cDNA libraries. TCRdb analysed the PCR reads with MiXCR anew, one entry per CDR3 protein. The table has about 810,000 distinct CDR3 sequences, 53% seen once. Sequencing was carried out using blood. The gene calls are TRBV5-1 and TRBJ1-6; TRBD1 is a possible D gene (5 bases). This TCR came from a girl aged 5-17 years with multiple sclerosis. The CDR3 region has the DNA TGCGCCAGCAGCTTGGCTGGTCAGGGTGAGTCACCCCTCCACTTT. Amino acids: CASSLAGQGESPLHF.